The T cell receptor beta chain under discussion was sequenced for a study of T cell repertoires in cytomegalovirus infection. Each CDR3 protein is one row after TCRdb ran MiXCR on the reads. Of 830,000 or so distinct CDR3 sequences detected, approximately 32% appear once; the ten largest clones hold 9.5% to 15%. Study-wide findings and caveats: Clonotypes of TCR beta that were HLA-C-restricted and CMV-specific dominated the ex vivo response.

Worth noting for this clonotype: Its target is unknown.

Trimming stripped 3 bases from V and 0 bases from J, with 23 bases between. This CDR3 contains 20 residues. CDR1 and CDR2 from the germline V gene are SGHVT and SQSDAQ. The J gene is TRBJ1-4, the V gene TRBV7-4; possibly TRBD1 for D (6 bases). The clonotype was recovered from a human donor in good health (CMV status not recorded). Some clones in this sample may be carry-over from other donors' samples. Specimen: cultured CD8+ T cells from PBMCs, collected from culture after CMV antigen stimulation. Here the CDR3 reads CASSFPPGHPLNATNEKLFF. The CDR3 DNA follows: TGTGCCAGCAGCTTTCCCCCGGGACATCCACTTAATGCAACTAATGAAAAACTGTTTTTT.